Described below is a single T cell receptor (beta chain) sequence and its context. Using immunoSEQ multiplex PCR, the repertoire was profiled, and TCRdb retains in-frame clones only, with some absent. The data contain roughly 30,000 clones, 75% to 95% of them singletons. Trimming took 6 bases from V and 5 from J; bases not matched to a gene: 7. The germline V gene encodes CDR1 MNHEY and CDR2 SVGAGI. CDR3 length: 15 amino acids. The entry originates in a study of T cell changes during pregnancy in multiple sclerosis. The chain employs TRBV6-5 and TRBJ1-4; 9 nucleotides agree with TRBD1. The receptor comes from a female donor with multiple sclerosis, enrolled in a pregnancy study. The material was CD8+ T cells from peripheral blood mononuclear cells, obtained in the second trimester of pregnancy. The CDR3 nucleotides read TGTGCCAGCAGACCCCGGACAGGGGCCAATGAAAAACTGTTTTTT. Amino acids: CASRPRTGANEKLFF.